This T cell receptor (beta chain) was retrieved from a study of blood T cell repertoires in COVID-19. Germline V lookup: CDR1 SGHRS, CDR2 YFSETQ. The CDR3 contains 15 residues. With 0 bases clipped from V and 4 bases from J, the junction kept 3 bases outside the gene matches. Clones were sequenced by immunoSEQ multiplex PCR, and TCRdb holds only the in-frame ones, with some missing. The sample contains over 55,000 clones, roughly 79% of which appear only once. The sequence came from a human donor in a cohort sampled during active COVID-19. Sequences were obtained from peripheral blood. V usage is TRBV5-1 and J usage is TRBJ2-3; 9 bases align to TRBD2. CDR3 in DNA: TGCGCCAGCAGCTTGGGAGCGGGGGGCGCAGATACGCAGTATTTT. It is translated as CASSLGAGGADTQYF.